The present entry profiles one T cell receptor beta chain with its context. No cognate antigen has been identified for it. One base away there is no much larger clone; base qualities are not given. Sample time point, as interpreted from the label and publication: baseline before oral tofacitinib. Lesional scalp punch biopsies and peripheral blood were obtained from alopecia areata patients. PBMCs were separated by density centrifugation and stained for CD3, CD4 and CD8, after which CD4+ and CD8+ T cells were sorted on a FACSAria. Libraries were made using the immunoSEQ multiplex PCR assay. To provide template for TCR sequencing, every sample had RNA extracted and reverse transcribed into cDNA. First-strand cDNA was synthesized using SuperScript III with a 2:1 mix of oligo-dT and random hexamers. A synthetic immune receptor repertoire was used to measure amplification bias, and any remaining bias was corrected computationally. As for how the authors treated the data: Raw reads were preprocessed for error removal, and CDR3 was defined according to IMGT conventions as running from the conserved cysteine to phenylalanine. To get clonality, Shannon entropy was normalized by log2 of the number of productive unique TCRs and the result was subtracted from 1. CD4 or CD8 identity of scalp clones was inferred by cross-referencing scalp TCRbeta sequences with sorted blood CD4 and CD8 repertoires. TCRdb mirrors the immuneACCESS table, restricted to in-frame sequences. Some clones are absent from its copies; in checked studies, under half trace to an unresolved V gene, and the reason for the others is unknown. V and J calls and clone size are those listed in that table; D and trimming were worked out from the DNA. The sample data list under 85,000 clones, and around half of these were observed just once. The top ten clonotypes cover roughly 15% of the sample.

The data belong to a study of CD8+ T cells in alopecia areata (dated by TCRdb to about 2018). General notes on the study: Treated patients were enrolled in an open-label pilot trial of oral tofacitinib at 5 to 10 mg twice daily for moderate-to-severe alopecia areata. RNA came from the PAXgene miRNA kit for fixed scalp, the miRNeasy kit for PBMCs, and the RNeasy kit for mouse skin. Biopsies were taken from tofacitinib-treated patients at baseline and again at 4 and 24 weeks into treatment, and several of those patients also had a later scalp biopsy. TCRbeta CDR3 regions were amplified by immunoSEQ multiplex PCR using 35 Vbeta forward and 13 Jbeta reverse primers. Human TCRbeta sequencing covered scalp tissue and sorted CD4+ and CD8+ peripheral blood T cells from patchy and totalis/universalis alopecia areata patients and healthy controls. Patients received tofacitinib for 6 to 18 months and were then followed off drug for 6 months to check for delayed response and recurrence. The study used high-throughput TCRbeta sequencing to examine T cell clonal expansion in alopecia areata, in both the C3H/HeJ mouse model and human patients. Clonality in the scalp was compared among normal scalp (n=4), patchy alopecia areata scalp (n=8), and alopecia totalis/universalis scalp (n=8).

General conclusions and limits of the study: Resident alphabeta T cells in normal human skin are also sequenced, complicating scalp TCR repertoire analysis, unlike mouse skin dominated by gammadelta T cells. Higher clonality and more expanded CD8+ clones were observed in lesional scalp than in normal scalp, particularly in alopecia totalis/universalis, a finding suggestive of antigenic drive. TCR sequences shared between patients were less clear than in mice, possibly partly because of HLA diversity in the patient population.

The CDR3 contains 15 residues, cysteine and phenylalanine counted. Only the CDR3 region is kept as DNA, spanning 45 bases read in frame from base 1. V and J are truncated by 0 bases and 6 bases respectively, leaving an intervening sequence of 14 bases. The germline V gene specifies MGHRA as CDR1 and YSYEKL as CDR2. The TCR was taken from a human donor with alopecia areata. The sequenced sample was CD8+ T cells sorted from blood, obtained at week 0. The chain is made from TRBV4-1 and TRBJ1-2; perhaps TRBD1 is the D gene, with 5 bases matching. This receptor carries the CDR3 CASSQDGTILNGYTF. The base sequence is TGCGCCAGCAGCCAAGACGGGACTATACTAAATGGCTACACCTTC.